A single sample is the source of the 22 T cell receptor beta chains below, sequenced in a study of control samples from healthy donors and cancer patients (dated by TCRdb to about 2020). Receptors were amplified or captured by the immunoSEQ multiplex PCR assay. Held by TCRdb, this immuneACCESS table contains in-frame sequences only and omits some clones. Under half of the omission traces to an unresolved V gene where checked; the cause of the rest is unknown. The sample data list tens of thousands of clones, and roughly 84% of these were observed just once. The ten largest clones take up over 30% of the sample. Sequencing was carried out using PBMCs. The receptors here all came from a man in his 70s with lung cancer.

J is TRBJ1-6 and V is TRBV24-1, with unresolved D. CDR3 size: 14 residues. V dropped 4 bases and J dropped 7 bases, with 10 bases sitting between them. Germline V gene lookup returns CDR1 KGHDR and CDR2 SFDVKD. CDR3 loop: CATSESGPNSPLHF. The CDR3 DNA is TGTGCCACCAGTGAATCAGGACCAAATTCACCCCTCCACTTT.

On this clone: Other DNA variants within this sample encode the same CDR3. The rearrangement links TRBV5-4 to TRBJ2-3; no firm D call. Germline CDR1 is SGHNT and CDR2 is YYREEE (reference sequence). Trimming cost V 0 bases and J 0 bases, with 8 bases left between them. The CDR3 extends over 15 amino acids. CDR3 protein: CASSLDGTSTDTQYF. The CDR3 nucleotides are TGTGCCAGCAGCTTGGACGGCACTAGCACAGATACGCAGTATTTT.

The V and J genes are TRBV27 and TRBJ2-1; D is uncertain. Trimming removed 3 bases from V and 2 bases from J, with 8 bases in between. This CDR3 comprises 14 residues. Per the germline V gene, CDR1 is MNHEY and CDR2 is SMNVEV (reference sequence). CDR3 amino acids: CASSLAGPYNEQFF. The CDR3 bases are TGTGCCAGCAGTTTGGCAGGTCCCTACAATGAGCAGTTCTTC.

This clone came up a few times. The rearrangement joins TRBV7-9 to TRBJ2-7; tentatively, D is TRBD2 (5 bases). Germline loops: CDR1 SEHNR, CDR2 FQNEAQ (reference sequence). The V gene lost 5 bases and the J gene lost 6 bases, with 17 bases spanning the gap. The CDR3 sequence is 14 residues long. In nucleotides, the CDR3 is TGTGCCAGCAGCGCGGAGCCCGGGATCCTCGAGCAGTACTTC. It yields the protein CASSAEPGILEQYF.

V is TRBV27 and J is TRBJ2-2; TRBD1 matches 7 bases. Trimming at V came to 6 bases and at J to 6 bases, leaving 10 bases not matched to a gene. The CDR3 sequence is 15 residues long. CDR1 is MNHEY, CDR2 SMNVEV, per germline (reference sequence). The DNA of the CDR3 is TGTGCCAGCAGAGGTAGCCAGGGGGTCCCCGGGGAGCTGTTTTTT. As protein: CASRGSQGVPGELFF.

The J gene is TRBJ2-6, the V gene TRBV19; D remains ambiguous. Germline values: CDR1 LNHDA, CDR2 SQIVND (reference sequence). The length of the CDR3 is 13 residues. Trimming took 8 bases from V and 0 from J, leaving 5 bases between them. The chain's CDR3 is CASSASGANVLTF. The CDR3 coding sequence is TGTGCCAGTTCTGCCTCTGGGGCCAACGTCCTGACTTTC.

The chain couples TRBV5-4 to TRBJ1-1; D gene unclear. The V and J ends lost 4 bases and 7 bases respectively, with 17 bases between them. CDR3 length equals 14 residues. Germline CDR1 reads SGHNT; CDR2 reads YYREEE (reference sequence). The DNA of the CDR3 is TGTGCCAGCAGCGTGGGGTCGGGGTTGGGTGAAGCTTTCTTT. Amino acids: CASSVGSGLGEAFF.

This clone was observed a few times. This chain links TRBV19 with TRBJ1-1; 7 nucleotides align to TRBD1. CDR3 length: 14 residues. Looked up from germline, CDR1 is LNHDA and CDR2 is SQIVND (reference sequence). V gave up 0 bases and J gave up 6 bases; unmatched junction bases: 4. CDR3 region: CASSIDKGAAEAFF. The CDR3 DNA reads as TGTGCCAGTAGTATAGATAAGGGGGCTGCTGAAGCTTTCTTT. Variable domain in full (rest from reference TRBV19 and TRBJ1-1): DGGITQSPKYLFRKEGQNVTLSCEQNLNHDAMYWYRQDPGQGLRLIYYSQIVNDFQKGDIAEGYSVSREKKESFPLTVTSAQKNPTAFYLCASSIDKGAAEAFFGQGTRLTVV.

This chain links TRBV10-2 with TRBJ2-7, with a weak D call TRBD1 (6 bases). The ends were cut back, 2 bases at V and 6 bases at J, with 11 bases in the middle. Germline CDR1 is WSHSY and CDR2 is SAAADI. The CDR3 length is 13 residues. The CDR3 region is CASSEGRGSEQYF. DNA for the CDR3: TGCGCCAGCAGTGAGGGCAGGGGTTCCGAGCAGTACTTC.

The chain combines TRBV30 with TRBJ2-5, with D tentatively TRBD2 (6 bases). CDR1 is GTSNPN, CDR2 SVGIG, per germline (reference sequence). Trimming cost V 2 bases and J 1 base, with 14 bases left between them. This CDR3 spans 15 amino acids. The chain's CDR3 is CAWSRWGSGQETQYF. CDR3 bases: TGTGCCTGGAGTAGGTGGGGTAGCGGCCAAGAGACCCAGTACTTC.

The V call is TRBV6-2 or TRBV6-3, the J call TRBJ2-7; the D is unclear. The CDR3 sequence is 13 residues long. V was trimmed by 1 base and J by 1 base, leaving 5 bases between them. Germline CDR1 and CDR2: MNHEY and SVGEGT. The CDR3 sequence is CASSYLESYEQYF. In DNA, the CDR3 is TGTGCCAGCAGTTACTTAGAGTCCTACGAGCAGTACTTC.

As to this clone: Other nucleotide sequences from this sample produce the same CDR3. The CDR3 bases are TGTGCCAGCAGCCGAGGGACAGCCTATGGCTACACCTTC. It is translated as CASSRGTAYGYTF. V usage is TRBV7-9 and J usage is TRBJ1-2; TRBD1 agrees at 7 bases. CDR3 length equals 13 residues. The germline V gene encodes CDR1 SEHNR and CDR2 FQNEAQ (reference sequence). J lost 4 bases, V lost 5 bases, and 4 bases had no gene match.

This clone was counted a single time. The gene calls are TRBV29-1 and TRBJ2-7; TRBD1 or TRBD2 may be the D gene (5 bases each). CDR3 size: 12 residues. Trimming took off 6 bases at V and 2 bases at J, with 11 bases between the two ends. Germline CDR1 and CDR2: SQVTM and ANQGSEA. CDR3 amino acids: CSVRDGTYEQYF. CDR3 DNA sequence: TGCAGCGTCCGGGACGGAACCTACGAGCAGTACTTC.

The chain joins TRBV6-5 to TRBJ2-1, with 7 bases fitting TRBD1. Germline V gives CDR1 MNHEY, CDR2 SVGAGI. The V gene end was trimmed by 4 bases and the J gene end by 3 bases; junction bases not matched to a gene: 3. The CDR3 runs 14 residues. The CDR3 spells CASSFQGDYNEQFF. The CDR3 nucleotides read TGTGCCAGCAGTTTCCAGGGGGACTACAATGAGCAGTTCTTC.

The chain employs TRBV7-9 and TRBJ2-3, with D possibly being TRBD1 (5 bases). The CDR3 is made up of 13 amino acids. Looked up from germline, CDR1 is SEHNR and CDR2 is FQNEAQ (reference sequence). Here the CDR3 reads CAEQELSTDTQYF. Written as DNA, the CDR3 is TGTGCTGAACAGGAACTCAGCACAGATACGCAGTATTTT.

The chain couples TRBV5-1 to TRBJ2-3; 8 nucleotides agree with TRBD1. Germline V gene sequence: CDR1 SGHRS, CDR2 YFSETQ. The CDR3 extends over 15 amino acids. With V trimmed by 0 bases and J by 14 bases, 14 bases remained unmatched. This chain's CDR3 is CASSLGLGTGIGGYF. Here the CDR3 DNA reads TGCGCCAGCAGCTTGGGCCTCGGGACAGGTATAGGCGGGTATTTT.

The chain couples TRBV25-1 to TRBJ1-3; D is ambiguous. The CDR3 length is 15 residues. The ends were cut back, 0 bases at V and 0 bases at J, with 6 bases in the middle. From germline, CDR1 is MGHDK and CDR2 SYGVNS. CDR3 sequence: CASSEYPSSGNTIYF. The CDR3 region has the DNA TGTGCCAGCAGTGAATACCCAAGCTCTGGAAACACCATATATTTT. The variable domain in full, with the rest retrieved from reference TRBV25-1 and TRBJ1-3, is EADIYQTPRYLVIGTGKKITLECSQTMGHDKMYWYQQDPGMELHLIHYSYGVNSTEKGDLSSESTVSRIRTEHFPLTLESARPSHTSQYLCASSEYPSSGNTIYFGEGSWLTVV.

The chain couples TRBV24-1 to TRBJ2-1, with 8 bases fitting TRBD2. The CDR3 spans 14 residues. The germline CDR1 and CDR2 sequences are KGHDR and SFDVKD. V shed 9 bases, J shed 4 bases, and the junction held 7 bases outside the gene matches. The CDR3 DNA sequence: TGTGCCACCCGTGGCGGGGGGCTTTACAATGAGCAGTTCTTC. The encoded protein is CATRGGGLYNEQFF.

This clone was observed a single time. This chain joins TRBV9 and TRBJ2-3, with D tentatively TRBD1 or TRBD2 (5 bases each). Between the trimmed V and J ends, which lost 0 bases and 2 bases, there was a span of 10 bases. The germline V gene has CDR1 SGDLS and CDR2 YYNGEE. The CDR3 totals 15 residues. The CDR3 nucleotides read TGTGCCAGCAGCGTAGGTGGGGGAACCACAGATACGCAGTATTTT. This translates into CASSVGGGTTDTQYF.

This sequence joins TRBV7-2 and TRBJ2-1; tentatively, D is TRBD2 (7 bases). CDR1 is SGHTA, CDR2 FQGNSA, per germline. The CDR3 covers 14 residues. With 1 base removed from V and 6 bases from J, the gap between germline ends came to 10 bases. The CDR3 here is CASSLVGGLNEQFF. The CDR3 DNA sequence: TGTGCCAGCAGCTTAGTGGGGGGGCTCAATGAGCAGTTCTTC.

The chain carries TRBV25-1 and TRBJ2-1; 8 positions agree with TRBD1. With V trimmed by 4 bases and J by 9 bases, 5 bases remained unmatched. The germline V gene encodes CDR1 MGHDK and CDR2 SYGVNS. The CDR3 sequence is 13 residues long. The CDR3: CASSGTGFSEQFF. DNA for the CDR3: TGTGCCAGCAGTGGGACAGGGTTCAGTGAGCAGTTCTTC.

The chain combines TRBV24-1 with TRBJ2-3; perhaps TRBD2 as D (5 bases). From germline, CDR1 is KGHDR and CDR2 SFDVKD. Trimming pared 2 bases from V and 5 bases from J, leaving 10 bases between. The CDR3 is 14 amino acids. The CDR3 loop reads CATSDSGLVDTQYF. The DNA of the CDR3 is TGTGCCACCAGTGATTCCGGACTTGTAGATACGCAGTATTTT.